This TCR beta chain was sequenced in a study of blood T cell repertoires in COVID-19. The wider study: Collection of acute and convalescent COVID-19 samples took place in the United States, Italy and Spain. The cDNA or gDNA used as material had been derived from T cells, B-cell-depleted T cells, or PBMCs.

After removal of 1 base from V and 4 bases from J, the junction contained 4 bases not matched to a gene. The CDR3 extends over 15 amino acids. Germline V gene lookup returns CDR1 LGHDT and CDR2 YNNKEL (reference sequence). Assay: immunoSEQ multiplex PCR; the TCRdb copy retains only in-frame clones and omits some. The sample shows roughly 200,000 clones, 75% to 90% of them seen only once. Self-reported history from a screening survey and questionnaire set each donor's cohort. Exposed enrollees had met someone with a PCR-confirmed or clinician-diagnosed COVID-19 case at some point within the 2 weeks before study entry.

This sequence originates from a woman aged 30 to 39 who had been exposed to COVID-19. The sequencing input was PBMCs or T cells enriched from blood (not recorded which). The chain links TRBV3-1 (or the pseudogene TRBV3-2) to TRBJ1-5, with 7 bases aligning to TRBD1. The chain's CDR3 is CASSQAWDSNQPQHF. For the CDR3, the DNA is TGTGCCAGCAGCCAAGCCTGGGACAGTAATCAGCCCCAGCATTTT.